Below, 5 T cell receptor beta chains from the same sample are listed, as sequenced in a study of T-cell memory formation after mild COVID-19. TCRdb fed the 5' RACE reads into MiXCR, producing one record per CDR3 protein. The sample has about 410,000 distinct CDR3 sequences, 20% to 30% seen once. Sequenced sample: PBMCs or a T cell subset sorted from them (not recorded which). All receptors derive from an adult woman who had mild COVID-19 (a few samples of this study predate the infection). Cell type and time point are not known.

The chain couples TRBV5-1 to TRBJ2-7; 9 bases line up with TRBD1. CDR1 and CDR2 (germline): SGHRS, YFSETQ. The V and J ends lost 2 bases and 4 bases, in that order; junction bases with no gene match: 13. The CDR3 runs 17 residues. Here the CDR3 DNA reads TGCGCCAGCAGCTTATTCCCTCCCGGGACAGGGTCGTACGAGCAGTACTTC. This codes for CASSLFPPGTGSYEQYF. Complete variable domain (other parts from reference TRBV5-1 and TRBJ2-7): KAGVTQTPRYLIKTRGQQVTLSCSPISGHRSVSWYQQTPGQGLQFLFEYFSETQRNKGNFPGRFSGRQFSNSRSEMNVSTLELGDSALYLCASSLFPPGTGSYEQYFGPGTRLTVT.

The chain links TRBV7-9 to TRBJ2-1, with D hard to call. Germline values: CDR1 SEHNR, CDR2 FQNEAQ (reference sequence). The CDR3 is 12 amino acids. The V gene lost 3 bases and the J gene lost 9 bases, with 9 bases spanning the gap. CDR3 DNA sequence: TGTGCCAGCAGCTTCATAGCTGGTGAGCAGTTCTTC. Translation gives CASSFIAGEQFF. Full variable domain (missing parts from reference TRBV7-9 and TRBJ2-1): DTGVSQNPRHKITKRGQNVTFRCDPISEHNRLYWYRQTLGQGPEFLTYFQNEAQLEKSRLLSDRFSAERPKGSFSTLEIQRTEQGDSAMYLCASSFIAGEQFFGPGTRLTVL.

This clonotype was observed many times. The chain employs TRBV12-3 or TRBV12-4 and TRBJ2-7; tentatively, D is TRBD2 (6 bases). The CDR3 runs to 15 residues. Trimming cost V 0 bases and J 5 bases, with 14 bases left between them. The CDR3 DNA follows: TGTGCCAGCAGTTTAGCGGGACTGGAAGGGAACGAGCAGTACTTC. It encodes CASSLAGLEGNEQYF.

Here the CDR3 reads CASSQEPDPYTEAFF. CDR3 sequence (DNA): TGCGCCAGCAGCCAAGAGCCAGACCCGTACACTGAAGCTTTCTTT. The chain recombines TRBV4-1 with TRBJ1-1; D gene uncertain. Germline values: CDR1 MGHRA, CDR2 YSYEKL. Trimming shortened V by 0 bases and J by 3 bases, and 11 bases separated the two germline ends. The CDR3 extends over 15 amino acids.

This clonotype appeared many times. The chain combines TRBV7-9 with TRBJ2-1; 10 nucleotides line up with TRBD2. V lost 1 base to trimming and J lost 4 bases; unmatched junction nucleotides: 4. The CDR3 has 16 amino acids. The germline V gene has CDR1 SEHNR and CDR2 FQNEAQ (reference sequence). For the CDR3, the DNA is TGTGCCAGCAGCTTAGGACTAGCGGGCGCATACAATGAGCAGTTCTTC. Amino acid sequence: CASSLGLAGAYNEQFF.